The rows below give T cell receptor delta chains drawn from one sample of a study of Vδ1+ human thymocytes. TCRdb fed the multiplex PCR reads to CATT. The sample consists of approximately 25,000 delta-chain clones, over 25% of them appearing once. Specimen: Vdelta1+ gamma-delta thymocytes from the thymus. The receptors derive from a boy less than two years old who had congenital heart surgery. Each CDR3 is given with its conserved first and last residue.

J gene,V gene,CDR3 protein
TRDJ1,TRDV1,CALGEFILEDNSNTDKLIF
TRDJ1,TRDV1,CALGEPQCGTLTDKLIF
TRDJ1,TRDV1,CALGETGKLNGYWGHYTDKLIF
TRDJ1,TRDV1,CALGEPLGVPYTDKLIF
TRDJ1,TRDV1,CALGEPKPSYANRGIPSGPIF
TRDJ1,TRDV1,CALGVEARGHTDKLIF
TRDJ1,TRDV1,CALGERFRRGIADKLIF
TRDJ1,TRDV1,CALGEIPYEYWRTDKLIF
TRDJ1,TRDV1,CALGDPFGGILTTDKLIF
TRDJ1,TRDV1,CALGELPSRSWDTERISLYTDKLIF
TRDJ1,TRDV1,CALGDLLRILGDTSKLIF
TRDJ1,TRDV1,CALGDPTGGYILETDKLIF
TRDJ1,TRDV1,CALGERFIRSRTDKLIF
TRDJ1,TRDV1,CALGEKAPSFPRGSYTDKLIF
TRDJ1,TRDV1,CALGPWREPLPTLYGGVKLIF
TRDJ1,TRDV1,CALGQPLRLGASTDKLIF
TRDJ1,TRDV1,CALGEPSGRRGPYDKLIF
TRDJ1,TRDV1,CALGELVWPPVRPTPTDKLIF
TRDJ1,TRDV1,CALGETHPLYWGTFLYTDKLIF
TRDJ1,TRDV1,CALGELNGSLADKLIF
TRDJ1,TRDV1,CALGEIHEDLLGQMVTADKLIF
TRDJ1,TRDV1,CALGELPMFLGTNTDKLIF
TRDJ1,TRDV1,CALGGRTTFHTGGAYTDKLIF
TRDJ1,TRDV2,CACDGVGRWIGYTDKLIF
TRDJ1,TRDV1,CALGDRGFLTGGYTDKLIF
TRDJ1,TRDV1,CALGELISYTRLKYTDKLIF
TRDJ1,TRDV1,CALGVKAFAPVRGYYTDKLIF
TRDJ1,TRDV1,CAPGEVRGYPAYTDKLIF
TRDJ2,TRDV1,CALGEPPVLGTQGLTAQLFF
TRDJ1,TRDV1,CALGEGPRPSCRPDKLIF
TRDJ1,TRDV1,CALGERGRLPAPLGSDKLIF
TRDJ1,TRDV1,CALGEGWGYPVDKLIF
TRDJ1,TRDV1,CALGELLLRTDKLIF
TRDJ1,TRDV1,CALGEDGLHSGDTPTDKLIF
TRDJ1,TRDV1,CALGELPSARTGGYPYTDKLIF
TRDJ1,TRDV1,CALGDVTGVLGLEELIF
TRDJ1,TRDV1,CALGEARPQRTGGQYTDKLIF
TRDJ1,TRDV1,CALGDGGPSGVTGLLVENTDKLIF
TRDJ1,TRDV1,CALGEVLGIPVTDKLIF
TRDJ1,TRDV1,CALGELSRTYRFLTGVEGKLIF
TRDJ1,TRDV1,CALGHTGGIRTKLIF
TRDJ1,TRDV1,CALGEGDTGGYGTTSYTDKLIF
TRDJ1,TRDV1,CALGGTLSGEKYTDKLIF
TRDJ1,TRDV1,CALGELYRGYTDKLIF
TRDJ1,TRDV1,CALGELGRIPVLIF
TRDJ1,TRDV1,CALGERLHRDGWWTDKLIF
TRDJ1,TRDV2,CATGTSYLGIRVSLAWDKLIF
TRDJ1,TRDV1,CALGERSPGPPPTLLGDTSFRSKGHKLIF
TRDJ1,TRDV1,CALGELTYPYLWYTDKLIF
TRDJ1,TRDV1,CALGELQTGGLYTDKLIF
TRDJ1,TRDV1,CALGERGSGRFDWGPPIKLIF
TRDJ1,TRDV1,CALGERMRGADKLTF
TRDJ1,TRDV1,CALGLMWPSFVLGDTDKLIF
TRDJ1,TRDV1,CALGELHAPVMGDTWKLIF